Sequencing of this T cell receptor (beta chain) was carried out in a study of cytomegalovirus exposure and HLA in healthy donors. Notes on the study in general: Links to common viral pathogens appeared, in a later analysis, for several of the most significant clusters. Segments of the TCR beta V type were, in most cases, productive about 87% or about 30% of the time in an earlier analysis.

V gave up 2 bases and J gave up 3 bases, with 9 bases separating them. Germline CDR1 SGHRS, CDR2 YFSETQ. The CDR3 extends over 13 amino acids. This cohort consisted of healthy bone marrow donors. Comments on this clone: Its antigen is undetermined.

The primer mix had 60 Vbeta and 13 Jbeta primers. Libraries were prepared by immunoSEQ multiplex PCR; TCRdb keeps only in-frame clonotypes and omits some of them. The profile shows approximately 98,000 clones, over 65% of them singletons. The clonotype originates from a male donor in good health and CMV-seronegative. The chain combines TRBV5-1 with TRBJ2-7, with D possibly matching TRBD1 (6 bases). Material for sequencing was PBMCs. CDR3 in amino acids: CASSFGQSYEQYF. The CDR3 region has the DNA TGCGCCAGCAGCTTCGGACAGAGCTACGAGCAGTACTTC.